The source of this T cell receptor (beta chain) is a study of shared clonotypes between healthy human individuals. Study information: Donors were a couple of women and three men aged 18 to 49. There were three CD4 naive, three CD4 memory, two CD8 naive and one CD8 memory plates per donor.

Study-wide results and caveats: Shared clonotypes across all four donors exceeded non-shared ones in generation probability.

A deep-level run was used for the assay. Profiling relied on immunoSEQ multiplex PCR, and the TCRdb table lists in-frame clones only, not all of them. The sample holds 2 million to 3 million clones, 93% seen once. This CDR3 contains 12 residues. V was shortened by 6 bases and J by 4 bases, with 9 bases between the two germline ends. The germline V gene encodes CDR1 SNHLY and CDR2 FYNNEI. This clone was observed a handful of times. No antigen is known for it. The sample carries other DNA sequences with the same CDR3. The gene calls are TRBV2 and TRBJ1-2; D is perhaps TRBD1 (5 bases). Sequencing was done on a sample of naive CD4+ T cells from PBMCs. Described subset: CD45RA+ positively selected. This TCR came from a man aged 18 to 29 in good health. Some clones in this sample may be carry-over from other donors' samples. For the CDR3, the DNA is TGTGCCAGCAGACAGGCGATCTATGGCTACACCTTC. Translating gives CASRQAIYGYTF.